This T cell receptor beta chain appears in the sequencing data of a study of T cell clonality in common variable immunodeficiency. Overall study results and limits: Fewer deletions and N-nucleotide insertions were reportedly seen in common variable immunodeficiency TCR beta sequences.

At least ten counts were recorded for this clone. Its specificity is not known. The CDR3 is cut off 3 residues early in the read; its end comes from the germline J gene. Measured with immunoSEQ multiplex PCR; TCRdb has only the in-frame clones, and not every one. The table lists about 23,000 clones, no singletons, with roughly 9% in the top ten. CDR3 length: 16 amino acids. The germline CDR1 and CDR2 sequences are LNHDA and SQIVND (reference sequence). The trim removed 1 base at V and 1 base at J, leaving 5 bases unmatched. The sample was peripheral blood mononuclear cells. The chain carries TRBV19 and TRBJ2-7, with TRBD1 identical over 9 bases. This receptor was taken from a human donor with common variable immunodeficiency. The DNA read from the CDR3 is TGTGCCAGTAGTATAGGAGAGGGGACAGGGTCCTACGAG. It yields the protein CASSIGEGTGSYE. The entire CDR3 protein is CASSIGEGTGSYEQYF.